Listed here is a single T cell receptor (beta chain). The CDR3 carries no conserved terminal phenylalanine or tryptophan, so it likely arises from a read error. The sorted Tregs were CD4+CD25+CD127-/low cells. Full-length variable regions came from constant-region reverse primers plus semi-nested Nested Universal Primer A PCR. One entry per CDR3 protein results from TCRdb running MiXCR on the 5' RACE reads. Here the sample spans approximately 60,000 distinct CDR3 sequences, roughly 25% being singletons. The CDR3 has 13 residues. Per germline, CDR1 MNHNY and CDR2 SVGAGI (reference sequence). The V and J ends lost 7 bases and 2 bases respectively, with 11 bases between them.

The receptor comes from a female donor with breast cancer. The sequencing input was tumor-infiltrating Tregs sorted from the breast tumor. The chain uses TRBV6-6 and TRBJ1-1; D is unclear. The CDR3 bases are TGTGCCAGCACCAAAGACCTAAACACTGAAGCTTTCCTT. Protein: CASTKDLNTEAFL.